These 21 T cell receptor beta chains were all obtained from the same sample, sequenced in a study of shared T cell receptors in the human thymus. TCRdb keeps only in-frame clones here, not all; method: immunoSEQ multiplex PCR. The sample contains approximately 660,000 clones, 70% to 90% of which appear only once. The same sample was also used in a study of human thymus T cells.

Sample: thymocytes. The receptors originated from a boy in the first two years of life with a congenital heart defect.

The chain links TRBV6-6 to TRBJ2-5; TRBD1 matches 8 bases. CDR1 and CDR2 (germline): MNHNY, SVGAGI (reference sequence). The CDR3 is made up of 14 amino acids. V dropped 8 bases and J dropped 3; count of bases not matched to a gene: 8. CDR3 coding DNA: TGTGCCAGCTGTAGCGAGGACAGGGAAGAGACCCAGTACTTC. Translating gives CASCSEDREETQYF.

The chain is built from TRBV5-4 and TRBJ2-7, with TRBD2 matching 11 bases. V gave up 2 bases and J gave up 1 base; unmatched junction bases: 8. The CDR3 runs 17 residues. Looked up from germline, CDR1 is SGHNT and CDR2 is YYREEE (reference sequence). This chain's CDR3 is CASSFLPGTSGSYEQYF. CDR3 DNA sequence: TGTGCCAGCAGCTTCCTCCCCGGGACTAGCGGTTCCTACGAGCAGTACTTC.

This chain joins TRBV28 and TRBJ2-2; 7 nucleotides match TRBD2. The germline V gene encodes CDR1 MDHEN and CDR2 SYDVKM. The CDR3 runs to 15 residues. The J segment lost 6 bases and the V segment lost 1 base, leaving 5 bases of the junction unmatched. CDR3 sequence reads: CASSLLGRESGELFF. In DNA form, the CDR3 reads TGTGCCAGCAGTTTATTGGGGAGGGAATCCGGGGAGCTGTTTTTT.

The CDR3, as DNA: TGTGCCAGCACCCAGCGCCTGGACAGGGGGGAAGAGACCCAGTACTTC. Translating it yields CASTQRLDRGEETQYF. J is TRBJ2-5 and V is TRBV21-1; the table calls TRBD1, which could not be checked here. TRBV21-1 corresponds to a pseudogene. CDR3 length: 16 amino acids.

The chain is built from TRBV7-9 and TRBJ2-1; 7 nucleotides agree with TRBD2. The germline CDR1 and CDR2 sequences are SEHNR and FQNEAQ (reference sequence). CDR3 length: 18 amino acids. After removal of 0 bases from V and 8 bases from J, the junction contained 16 bases not matched to a gene. The CDR3: CASSLAVSGGVNGDEQFF. The CDR3 region has the DNA TGTGCCAGCAGCTTAGCTGTATCGGGAGGTGTGAATGGGGATGAGCAGTTCTTC.

The rearrangement uses TRBV15 and TRBJ1-3, with D uncertain. Germline lookup yields CDR1 LNHNV and CDR2 YYDKDF (reference sequence). V was pared by 1 base and J by 0 bases, with 7 bases between. The length of the CDR3 is 15 residues. DNA for the CDR3: TGTGCCACCAGCAGAGTATCCAGCTCTGGAAACACCATATATTTT. This sequence encodes CATSRVSSSGNTIYF.

The rearrangement uses TRBV7-9 and TRBJ1-1; tentative D call: TRBD1 (5 bases). The germline V and J ends were trimmed by 5 bases and 5 bases, with 18 bases remaining between them. This CDR3 contains 15 residues. Germline CDR1 is SEHNR and CDR2 is FQNEAQ (reference sequence). CDR3 nucleotides: TGTGCCAGCAGCGAAGAGTGGGGCATGGAAACTGAAGCTTTCTTT. It encodes CASSEEWGMETEAFF.

The chain carries TRBV27 and TRBJ2-1; 12 nucleotides align to TRBD2. Germline-derived CDR1 and CDR2 are MNHEY and SMNVEV (reference sequence). Trimming at V came to 7 bases and at J to 7 bases, leaving 8 bases not matched to a gene. The CDR3 loop spans 15 amino acids. CDR3 in DNA: TGTGCCAGCAACCCGGTGCTAGCGGGAGGGAATGAGCAGTTCTTC. Encoded protein: CASNPVLAGGNEQFF.

This chain links TRBV29-1 with TRBJ2-1; 8 bases align to TRBD2. The germline gives CDR1 SQVTM, CDR2 ANQGSEA. CDR3 length: 18 amino acids. Unmatched junction bases numbered 17, after V lost 7 bases and J lost 0 bases. In DNA, the CDR3 is TGCAGCGGTGTTACGGCTAGCGGGCTCTTGCTCTCCTACAATGAGCAGTTCTTC. This gives the protein CSGVTASGLLLSYNEQFF.

The chain is built from TRBV5-1 and TRBJ2-7, with 7 bases fitting TRBD1. J lost 3 bases, V lost 4 bases, and 7 bases had no gene match. CDR3 size: 14 residues. Germline-derived CDR1 and CDR2 are SGHRS and YFSETQ. The chain's CDR3 is CASSHPGQHYEQYF. In nucleotides, the CDR3 is TGCGCCAGCAGCCATCCGGGACAGCACTACGAGCAGTACTTC.

The V gene is TRBV28, the J gene TRBJ2-1; 9 bases agree with TRBD2. The CDR3 is 14 residues long. Germline CDR1 MDHEN, CDR2 SYDVKM. J lost 4 bases, V lost 7 bases, and 5 bases had no gene match. CDR3: CASTPTSGYNEQFF. DNA of the CDR3: TGTGCCAGCACCCCGACTAGCGGATACAATGAGCAGTTCTTC.

This clone has a single count. V usage is TRBV27 and J usage is TRBJ1-1, with 7 bases identical to TRBD1. The V gene's germline CDR1 is MNHEY and CDR2 SMNVEV (reference sequence). V was clipped by 8 bases and J by 10 bases; unmatched bases: 13. This CDR3 comprises 13 residues. CDR3 bases: TGTGCCAGCGGTCCGAGGGGGCGAGAAGGAGCTTTCTTT. This encodes CASGPRGREGAFF.

This clone has just a few counts. The rearrangement joins TRBV14 to TRBJ2-7; D ambiguous. The germline V gene encodes CDR1 SGHDN and CDR2 FVKESK. The CDR3 is 14 residues long. Trimming removed 2 bases from V and 3 bases from J, with 11 bases in between. CDR3 in DNA: TGTGCCAGCAGCCAATTAACAGACAACTACGAGCAGTACTTC. It codes for CASSQLTDNYEQYF.

Note on this clone: Other DNA sequences from this sample encode an identical CDR3 as well. The V call is TRBV4-3, the J call TRBJ2-1; D is ambiguous. CDR3 length: 13 amino acids. Trimming removed 1 base at V and 4 bases at J, with 5 bases between. Germline values: CDR1 LGHNA, CDR2 YSLEER. The CDR3 loop is CASSQGAYNEQFF. DNA of the CDR3: TGCGCCAGCAGCCAAGGGGCGTACAATGAGCAGTTCTTC.

The V call is TRBV6-5, the J call TRBJ1-2; possibly TRBD1 for D (6 bases). CDR1 is MNHEY and CDR2 is SVGAGI in the germline V gene. The CDR3 totals 14 residues. The V end was cut by 4 bases, the J end by 3 bases, with 12 bases between. The DNA of the CDR3 is TGTGCCAGCAGTTCACCGGGACATCACTATGGCTACACCTTC. Amino acid sequence: CASSSPGHHYGYTF.

The chain combines TRBV7-3 with TRBJ1-2, with a tentative D call TRBD1 (5 bases). The V end was cut by 0 bases, the J end by 5 bases, with 10 bases between. Germline V gene sequence: CDR1 SGHTA, CDR2 FQGTGA. CDR3 length: 14 amino acids. Here the CDR3 DNA reads TGTGCCAGCAGCTTAACAGGAGGGGCATATGGCTACACCTTC. Its translation is CASSLTGGAYGYTF.

CDR3 DNA sequence: TGTGCCAGCAGTCGCCCGACTAGCGGTTCCTACGAGCAGTACTTC. It translates to CASSRPTSGSYEQYF. The V and J genes are TRBV6-5 and TRBJ2-7; 9 nucleotides align to TRBD2. The trim removed 5 bases at V and 1 base at J, leaving 6 bases unmatched. This CDR3 has 15 amino acids. Germline V gene lookup returns CDR1 MNHEY and CDR2 SVGAGI.

The gene calls are TRBV27 and TRBJ2-7, with D possibly TRBD1 on 6 matching bases. The CDR3 covers 14 residues. Trimming removed 6 bases from V and 5 bases from J, with 17 bases in between. Germline V gene sequence: CDR1 MNHEY, CDR2 SMNVEV (reference sequence). The CDR3 DNA follows: TGTGCCAGCAGCGAGGCGGACAGTGTCAACGAGCAGTACTTC. It encodes CASSEADSVNEQYF.

This chain joins TRBV30 and TRBJ2-7; TRBD1 matches 9 bases. The trim removed 3 bases at V and 7 bases at J, leaving 4 bases unmatched. Per the germline V gene, CDR1 is GTSNPN and CDR2 is SVGIG (reference sequence). The length of the CDR3 is 12 residues. DNA of the CDR3: TGTGCCTGGAGGAGACAGGGGGGGGAGCAGTACTTC. Its translation is CAWRRQGGEQYF. Full variable domain (remainder filled in from reference TRBV30 and TRBJ2-7): SQTIHQWPATLVQPVGSPLSLECTVEGTSNPNLYWYRQAAGRGLQLLFYSVGIGQISSEVPQNLSASRPQDRQFILSSKKLLLSDSGFYLCAWRRQGGEQYFGPGTRLTVT.

The chain carries TRBV29-1 and TRBJ2-3, with 10 nucleotides matching TRBD2. There are 14 residues in the CDR3. V lost 6 bases, J lost 3 bases, and 6 bases stayed unmatched. CDR1 is SQVTM, CDR2 ANQGSEA, per germline. CDR3 region: CSVAGLAVTDTQYF. DNA for the CDR3: TGCAGCGTCGCTGGACTAGCGGTTACAGATACGCAGTATTTT.

The rearrangement uses TRBV28 and TRBJ2-3, with 7 bases that match TRBD2. CDR3 length equals 18 residues. The J segment lost 2 bases and the V segment lost 8 bases, leaving 19 bases of the junction unmatched. The germline V gene encodes CDR1 MDHEN and CDR2 SYDVKM. The CDR3 sequence is CASGGGEGLSRDTDTQYF. The DNA of the CDR3 is TGTGCCAGCGGGGGAGGGGAGGGTTTGTCGAGGGACACAGATACGCAGTATTTT. The entire variable domain, with the rest obtained from reference TRBV28 and TRBJ2-3, is as follows: DVKVTQSSRYLVKRTGEKVFLECVQDMDHENMFWYRQDPGLGLRLIYFSYDVKMKEKGDIPEGYSVSREKKERFSLILESASTNQTSMYLCASGGGEGLSRDTDTQYFGPGTRLTVL.